A single sample gave rise to the 11 T cell receptor beta chains below, sequenced in a study of cytomegalovirus exposure and HLA in healthy donors. Both 60 Vbeta primers and 13 Jbeta primers went into the PCR. Assay: immunoSEQ multiplex PCR; the TCRdb copy retains only in-frame clones and omits some. The sample contains around 270,000 clones, 75% to 90% of which appear only once. The sequencing sample was made of PBMCs. The receptors were gathered from a girl between 2 and 10 years old in good health and CMV-seronegative.

CDR3 in amino acids: CASSLVWPSNTEAFF. The CDR3 DNA reads as TGTGCCAGCAGCTTGGTTTGGCCCTCGAATACTGAAGCTTTCTTT. The V call is TRBV5-4, the J call TRBJ1-1, with D uncertain. Deletions cut 0 bases from V and 5 bases from J, with 14 bases between. Germline values: CDR1 SGHNT, CDR2 YYREEE (reference sequence). There are 15 residues in the CDR3.

This clone was recorded only once. This chain uses TRBV18 with TRBJ2-7, with 12 bases identical to TRBD1. V shed 2 bases and J 4 bases; nucleotides not matched to a gene: 6. Per germline, CDR1 KGHSH and CDR2 LQKENI. This CDR3 spans 16 amino acids. CDR3 residues: CASSPTPGQGAYEQYF. CDR3 sequence (DNA): TGTGCCAGCTCACCAACACCGGGACAGGGGGCTTACGAGCAGTACTTC. Looking up the rest from reference TRBV18 and TRBJ2-7 gives the full variable domain: NAGVMQNPRHLVRRRGQEARLRCSPMKGHSHVYWYRQLPEEGLKFMVYLQKENIIDESGMPKERFSAEFPKEGPSILRIQQVVRGDSAAYFCASSPTPGQGAYEQYFGPGTRLTVT.

The rearrangement links TRBV5-4 to TRBJ1-1; 8 positions match TRBD1. Germline CDR1 reads SGHNT; CDR2 reads YYREEE (reference sequence). V dropped 3 bases and J dropped 4; count of bases not matched to a gene: 8. The CDR3 covers 15 residues. CDR3 DNA sequence: TGTGCCAGCAGCTATCGGACAGGGAGGTTCACTGAAGCTTTCTTT. This gives the protein CASSYRTGRFTEAFF.

The chain combines TRBV19 with TRBJ2-2; D call uncertain. The CDR3 is 12 residues long. Germline V lookup: CDR1 LNHDA, CDR2 SQIVND (reference sequence). Trimming took off 6 bases at V and 3 bases at J, with 5 bases between the two ends. CDR3 coding DNA: TGTGCCAGTAGAGAGGACACCGGGGAGCTGTTTTTT. Amino acids: CASREDTGELFF.

The chain links TRBV6-5 to TRBJ1-2, with 8 bases matching TRBD1. The CDR3 runs 16 residues. The germline V gene has CDR1 MNHEY and CDR2 SVGAGI. Germline trimming cut 0 bases from V and 4 bases from J; bases unmatched to any gene: 7. Here the CDR3 reads CASSYSRQGKGYGYTF. The CDR3 DNA is TGTGCCAGCAGTTACTCGAGACAGGGGAAGGGCTATGGCTACACCTTC.

The chain recombines TRBV28 with TRBJ2-1; 7 bases align to TRBD1. The CDR3 loop spans 13 amino acids. V lost 7 bases to trimming and J lost 7 bases; unmatched junction nucleotides: 7. Germline CDR1 reads MDHEN; CDR2 reads SYDVKM. The DNA of the CDR3 is TGTGCCAGCATCGGACAGGTGGGGAATGAGCAGTTCTTC. Amino acids: CASIGQVGNEQFF. The full variable domain, in which reference TRBV28 and TRBJ2-1 provide the parts outside the CDR3, is DVKVTQSSRYLVKRTGEKVFLECVQDMDHENMFWYRQDPGLGLRLIYFSYDVKMKEKGDIPEGYSVSREKKERFSLILESASTNQTSMYLCASIGQVGNEQFFGPGTRLTVL.

V is TRBV10-3 and J is TRBJ1-2; 9 bases are shared with TRBD1. Trimming took 4 bases from V and 2 from J; bases not matched to a gene: 2. CDR3 length: 14 residues. Per germline, CDR1 ENHRY and CDR2 SYGVKD. The CDR3, as DNA: TGTGCCATCAGTGCCGGGACAGGGAACTATGGCTACACCTTC. This gives the protein CAISAGTGNYGYTF.

The chain links TRBV7-3 to TRBJ2-1, with TRBD1 matching 7 bases. The CDR3 is 16 residues long. Germline V CDR1 and CDR2: SGHTA, FQGTGA. The ends lost 1 base at V and 4 bases at J; junction bases unmatched: 7. CDR3 DNA: TGTGCCAGCAGCTTAAGTCGGGACAGCGCATACAATGAGCAGTTCTTC. Translating it yields CASSLSRDSAYNEQFF.

J is TRBJ1-5 and V is TRBV6-1; D gene unclear. The CDR3 consists of 14 residues. CDR1 and CDR2 from the germline V gene are MNHNS and SASEGT. V dropped 8 bases and J dropped 2 bases, with 13 bases sitting between them. CDR3 DNA: TGTGCCAGCTCCCTATGGGCTGGCAATCAGCCCCAGCATTTT. Its protein product is CASSLWAGNQPQHF.

For this clone: An end of the junction does not agree with germline; a read error may underlie this. Other DNA sequences of this sample code for an identical CDR3. The chain links TRBV5-4 to TRBJ1-1; D is perhaps TRBD1 (5 bases). Germline V gives CDR1 SGHNT, CDR2 YYREEE (reference sequence). There are 14 residues in the CDR3. The CDR3 coding sequence is TGTGCCAGCGGAAGGGGCTGGTCGGGCACTGAAGCCTTCTTT. Its protein is CASGRGWSGTEAFF.

This clone was seen more than once but under ten times. The V and J genes are TRBV27 and TRBJ1-1; tentative D call: TRBD1 (6 bases). There are 15 residues in the CDR3. V lost 2 bases to trimming and J lost 2 bases, with 12 bases between them. The germline V gene encodes CDR1 MNHEY and CDR2 SMNVEV (reference sequence). The CDR3 loop is CASSLLPGENTEAFF. DNA for the CDR3: TGTGCCAGCAGTTTACTGCCAGGGGAAAACACTGAAGCTTTCTTT.